Sequencing of this T cell receptor (beta chain) was carried out in a study of cytomegalovirus exposure and HLA in healthy donors. Of note for this clone: Antigen unknown.

The germline gives CDR1 LNHDA, CDR2 SQIVND (reference sequence). The V segment lost 3 bases and the J segment 7 bases; nucleotides outside the gene matches: 2. The CDR3 sequence is 12 residues long. Whole-study findings and limits: Follow-up analysis found HLA locus-dependent TCR association rates, highest for DRB1 and lowest for HLA-C.

Primers: 60 Vbeta forward and 13 Jbeta reverse. Here immunoSEQ multiplex PCR was the method, and the copy in TCRdb shows in-frame clones only, minus some. The table lists 80,000 or so clones, 78% of them singletons, with 4% to 5% in the top ten. The chain links TRBV19 to TRBJ1-2; TRBD1 matches 7 bases. This sequence was found in a man aged 35-49 years in good health and CMV-seronegative. Sample: PBMCs. CDR3 amino acids: CASSMPGGGYTF. CDR3 nucleotide sequence: TGTGCCAGTAGTATGCCAGGGGGTGGCTACACCTTC. Full variable domain (rest looked up from reference TRBV19 and TRBJ1-2): DGGITQSPKYLFRKEGQNVTLSCEQNLNHDAMYWYRQDPGQGLRLIYYSQIVNDFQKGDIAEGYSVSREKKESFPLTVTSAQKNPTAFYLCASSMPGGGYTFGSGTRLTVV.